This T cell receptor beta chain was identified during a study of early T cells in non-severe SARS-CoV-2 infection. Study background: Chains were not paired, and sequencing was done on bulk RNA from unsorted whole blood.

This clonotype was seen at least ten times. The library protocol tagged individual cDNA molecules with unique molecular identifiers. TCRdb reprocessed the 5' RACE reads via MiXCR and lists one record per CDR3 protein. The sample lists approximately 65,000 distinct CDR3 sequences, roughly an eighth occurring once. V gave up 4 bases and J gave up 5 bases, with 11 bases separating them. The CDR3 spans 14 residues. Germline loops: CDR1 MNHEY, CDR2 SVGAGI. This chain connects TRBV6-5 to TRBJ1-4; maybe TRBD1 (5 bases). This TCR was sampled from an adult who was a healthcare worker with PCR-confirmed SARS-CoV-2 infection or an uninfected control (not recorded which). Input material: whole blood. The CDR3 loop is CASSWDRRNEKLFF. As DNA, the CDR3 is TGTGCCAGCAGTTGGGACCGCAGAAATGAAAAACTGTTTTTT.